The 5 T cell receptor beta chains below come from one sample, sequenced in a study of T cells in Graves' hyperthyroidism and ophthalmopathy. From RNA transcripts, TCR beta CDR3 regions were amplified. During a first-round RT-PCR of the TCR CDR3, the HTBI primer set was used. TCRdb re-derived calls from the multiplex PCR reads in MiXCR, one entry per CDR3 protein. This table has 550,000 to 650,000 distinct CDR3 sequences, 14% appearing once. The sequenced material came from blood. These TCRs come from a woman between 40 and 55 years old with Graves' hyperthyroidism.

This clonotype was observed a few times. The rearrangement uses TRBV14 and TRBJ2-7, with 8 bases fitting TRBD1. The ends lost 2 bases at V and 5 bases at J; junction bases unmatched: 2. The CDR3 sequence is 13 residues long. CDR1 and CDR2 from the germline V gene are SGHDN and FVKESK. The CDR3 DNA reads TGTGCCAGCAGCCAAAACAGGGGGAACGAGCAGTACTTC. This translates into CASSQNRGNEQYF.

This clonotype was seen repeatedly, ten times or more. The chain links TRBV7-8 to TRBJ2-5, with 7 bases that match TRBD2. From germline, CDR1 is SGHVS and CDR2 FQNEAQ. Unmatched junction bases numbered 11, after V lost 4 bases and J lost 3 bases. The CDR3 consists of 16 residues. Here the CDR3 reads CASSSSTGTTKETQYF. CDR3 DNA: TGTGCCAGCAGCTCCTCAACCGGGACTACCAAAGAGACCCAGTACTTC.

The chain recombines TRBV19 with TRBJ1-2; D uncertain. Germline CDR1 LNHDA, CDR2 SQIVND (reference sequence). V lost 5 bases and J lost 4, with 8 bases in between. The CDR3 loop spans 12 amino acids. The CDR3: CASSPRAYGYTF. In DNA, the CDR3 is TGTGCCAGTAGTCCGCGAGCCTATGGCTACACCTTC.

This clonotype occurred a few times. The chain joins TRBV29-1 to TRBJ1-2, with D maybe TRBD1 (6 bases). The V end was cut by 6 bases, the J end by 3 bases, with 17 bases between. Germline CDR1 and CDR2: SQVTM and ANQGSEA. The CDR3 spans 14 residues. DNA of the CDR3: TGCAGCGTGGACATTACAGGGTCTTACTATGGCTACACCTTC. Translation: CSVDITGSYYGYTF.

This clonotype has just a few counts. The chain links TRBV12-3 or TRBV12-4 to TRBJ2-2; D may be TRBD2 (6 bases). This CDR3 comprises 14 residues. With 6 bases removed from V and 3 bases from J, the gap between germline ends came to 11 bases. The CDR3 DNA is TGTGCCAGCAGGTCGGGGGTTTACACCGGGGAGCTGTTTTTT. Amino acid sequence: CASRSGVYTGELFF.